These 11 T cell receptor beta chains share one sample of origin, sequenced in a study of blood T cell repertoires in COVID-19. TCRdb's copy holds only in-frame clones and misses some; the assay was immunoSEQ multiplex PCR. Found here are 95,000 to 120,000 clones, about 85% of them singletons; the top ten hold 3% to 3.5%. Sequenced input: peripheral blood. All receptors come from a man aged 35-49 years with acute or convalescent COVID-19.

In DNA, the CDR3 is TGTGCCAGCAGTGAAGCGCTTCTAGGCACCAACTATGGCTACACCTTC. This encodes CASSEALLGTNYGYTF. The chain carries TRBV2 and TRBJ1-2; D gene uncertain. Germline-derived CDR1 and CDR2 are SNHLY and FYNNEI. CDR3 length: 16 amino acids. Trimming took off 0 bases at V and 2 bases at J, with 13 bases between the two ends.

The chain has TRBV30 and TRBJ2-1; TRBD2 matches 11 bases. The CDR3 consists of 14 residues. Unmatched junction bases numbered 7, after V lost 4 bases and J lost 8 bases. Germline V gives CDR1 GTSNPN, CDR2 SVGIG (reference sequence). The CDR3 sequence is CAWKLAGVIHEQFF. The CDR3 region has the DNA TGTGCCTGGAAACTAGCGGGGGTAATACATGAGCAGTTCTTC.

This rearrangement joins TRBV5-1 to TRBJ2-1; 13 nucleotides line up with TRBD2. This CDR3 is built from 16 residues. Germline-derived CDR1 and CDR2 are SGHRS and YFSETQ. V trimming: 1 base; J trimming: 6 bases; junction bases outside the gene matches: 4. CDR3 in amino acids: CASSLLTSGGANEQFF. CDR3 in DNA: TGCGCCAGCAGCTTGCTTACTAGCGGGGGGGCCAATGAGCAGTTCTTC.

This sequence joins TRBV19 and TRBJ2-1, with 9 bases fitting TRBD2. The CDR3 extends over 16 amino acids. V shed 7 bases, J shed 2 bases, and the junction held 9 bases outside the gene matches. The germline gives CDR1 LNHDA, CDR2 SQIVND (reference sequence). This chain's CDR3 is CASTQPGGGAYNEQFF. DNA of the CDR3: TGTGCCAGTACCCAACCCGGCGGGGGGGCCTACAATGAGCAGTTCTTC.

The V gene is TRBV30, the J gene TRBJ1-6; D may be TRBD1 (5 bases). Trimming stripped 2 bases from V and 8 bases from J, with 16 bases between. The CDR3 loop spans 15 amino acids. The germline V gene encodes CDR1 GTSNPN and CDR2 SVGIG (reference sequence). CDR3 DNA: TGTGCCTGGAGTCCCGCGGGACGGGGCTATTCACCCCTCCACTTT. As protein: CAWSPAGRGYSPLHF.

The rearrangement links TRBV2 to TRBJ2-1, with TRBD2 as a possible D gene (5 bases). Germline V gene sequence: CDR1 SNHLY, CDR2 FYNNEI. Trimming cost V 8 bases and J 7 bases, with 15 bases left between them. The CDR3 has 13 amino acids. The CDR3 DNA follows: TGTGCCAGCCATCAAACGGGGAATAATGAGCAGTTCTTC. Translation: CASHQTGNNEQFF.

The chain uses TRBV6-2 or TRBV6-3 and TRBJ2-5; no reliable D call. Germline V lookup: CDR1 MNHEY, CDR2 SVGEGT. CDR3 length equals 13 residues. Trimming took 2 bases from V and 5 from J, leaving 9 bases between them. In nucleotides, the CDR3 is TGTGCCAGCAGTTACATCGGGTGGGAGACCCAGTACTTC. Translated: CASSYIGWETQYF.

This rearrangement joins TRBV5-1 to TRBJ1-4; TRBD1 aligns across 8 bases. The CDR3 totals 15 residues. The germline V gene has CDR1 SGHRS and CDR2 YFSETQ. The V and J ends lost 4 bases and 8 bases, in that order; junction bases with no gene match: 10. CDR3 region: CASSPTRTGSEKLFF. The CDR3 DNA follows: TGCGCCAGCAGCCCCACACGGACAGGGTCCGAAAAACTGTTTTTT.

This rearrangement joins TRBV24-1 to TRBJ2-4, with D unresolved. V shed 3 bases and J shed 1 base, with 6 bases lying between them. Germline lookup yields CDR1 KGHDR and CDR2 SFDVKD. The CDR3 has 14 amino acids. This CDR3 reads CATSDPRAKNIQYF. DNA for the CDR3: TGTGCCACCAGTGATCCCAGGGCCAAAAACATTCAGTACTTC.

V and J are TRBV5-1 and TRBJ2-2, with 7 bases aligning to TRBD1. With 4 bases clipped from V and 5 bases from J, the junction kept 2 bases outside the gene matches. The length of the CDR3 is 13 residues. Germline lookup yields CDR1 SGHRS and CDR2 YFSETQ. The CDR3 loop reads CASSPRGTGELFF. The CDR3 bases are TGCGCCAGCAGCCCCAGGGGGACCGGGGAGCTGTTTTTT.

The V call is TRBV6-2 or TRBV6-3, the J call TRBJ2-5; TRBD2 agrees at 9 bases. The CDR3 length is 19 residues. Germline loops: CDR1 MNHEY, CDR2 SVGEGT. Trimming cost V 0 bases and J 5 bases; bases outside gene matches: 16. CDR3 sequence reads: CASSYSPSRLAAAHETQYF. The DNA for the CDR3 is TGTGCCAGCAGTTACTCCCCCTCTCGACTAGCGGCGGCCCACGAGACCCAGTACTTC.